These T cell receptor beta chains were read from a single sample in a study of metastatic and nonmetastatic thyroid tumors. TCRdb re-called the PCR reads via MiXCR. The data contain fewer than 30,000 clones, around 20% of them seen just once; the ten biggest clones take up approximately 25%. Input material: blood. These receptors came from a male donor with papillary thyroid cancer or a benign thyroid nodule (not recorded which). Some clones in this sample may be carry-over from other donors' samples. Both conserved end residues are part of each CDR3. The D gene is left open where the match is weak. Size values are once, few and many counts, or a class for expanded clones, and some rows have none.

d_call j_call clone_size v_call cdr3_aa cdr3_nt
TRBD2 TRBJ2-7 many TRBV24-1 CATSDSSGSSYEQYF TGTGCCACCAGTGATTCTAGCGGGAGCTCCTACGAGCAGTACTTC
- TRBJ2-3 many TRBV20-1 CSAPAEGTDTQYF TGCAGTGCCCCGGCGGAGGGCACAGATACGCAGTATTTT
- TRBJ2-7 few TRBV10-2 CASSEVDKWTYEQYF TGCGCCAGCAGTGAGGTCGATAAGTGGACCTACGAGCAGTACTTC
- TRBJ2-3 many TRBV27 CASKRIGAGRTDTQYF TGTGCCAGCAAACGGATTGGGGCGGGCCGCACAGATACGCAGTATTTT
- TRBJ2-2 many TRBV20-1 CSARDGTYHTGELFF TGCAGTGCTAGAGACGGGACATACCACACCGGGGAGCTGTTTTTT
- TRBJ2-1 - TRBV9 CASSPVEAIYIEQFF TGTGCCAGCAGCCCAGTGGAAGCGATCTACATTGAGCAGTTCTTC
- TRBJ1-6 many TRBV12-3/TRBV12-4 CASSLLQGSYNSPLHF TGTGCCAGCAGCCTATTACAGGGCTCCTATAATTCACCCCTCCACTTT
- TRBJ1-1 many TRBV5-1 CASSYAGNTEAFF TGCGCCAGCAGCTACGCGGGGAACACTGAAGCTTTCTTT
- TRBJ1-1 - TRBV6-1 CASRKALEVSVNAEAFF TGTGCCAGCAGGAAGGCACTTGAGGTTTCTGTGAACGCTGAAGCTTTCTTT
- TRBJ1-1 many TRBV7-3 CASSLSVVTEAFF TGTGCCAGCAGCTTATCGGTTGTCACCGAAGCTTTCTTT
- TRBJ1-1 - TRBV27 CASSSDGDWEKTEAIF TGTGCCAGCAGTAGCGATGGGGACTGGGAAAAAACTGAAGCTATCTTT
- TRBJ1-4 - TRBV27 CASSYKTTPTNEKLFF TGTGCCAGCAGTTACAAAACGACGCCAACTAATGAAAAACTGTTTTTT
- TRBJ1-2 medium-sized TRBV4-1 CASSQDGRGLFGYTF TGCGCCAGCAGCCAAGATGGCAGGGGTTTGTTTGGCTACACCTTC
- TRBJ1-5 many TRBV11-2 CASSSPQDNQPQHF TGTGCCAGCAGCTCCCCGCAGGACAATCAGCCCCAGCATTTT
- TRBJ1-1 many TRBV20-1 CSARDTGKWAFF TGCAGTGCTAGAGATACGGGGAAGTGGGCTTTCTTT
- TRBJ1-6 many TRBV20-1 CSAHMWGEPYNSPLHF TGCAGTGCCCATATGTGGGGAGAACCCTATAATTCACCCCTCCACTTT
- TRBJ2-1 - TRBV5-1 CPSSLEGGYNEQFF TGCCCCAGCAGCTTGGAGGGCGGATATAATGAGCAGTTCTTC
TRBD1 TRBJ2-1 many TRBV10-3 CATKRQGGYEQFF TGTGCCACGAAGAGACAGGGTGGTTATGAGCAGTTCTTC
- TRBJ1-6 many TRBV15 CATSFATSDSPLHF TGTGCCACCAGCTTCGCAACGAGCGATTCACCCCTCCACTTT
TRBD1 TRBJ1-6 many TRBV5-1 CASSLQGSNSPLHF TGCGCCAGCAGTCTACAGGGGAGTAATTCACCCCTCCACTTT
TRBD1 TRBJ2-1 - TRBV4-3 CVSSRLTWTGAGEQFF TGCGTCAGCAGCCGACTTACCTGGACAGGGGCTGGCGAGCAGTTCTTC
- TRBJ1-5 many TRBV15 CATSRSGAGAWDSNQPQHF TGTGCCACCAGCAGATCGGGGGCAGGGGCTTGGGATAGCAATCAGCCCCAGCATTTT
- TRBJ2-2 - TRBV20-1 CSARSSTGSTGELFF TGCAGTGCTAGAAGCTCAACAGGGTCCACCGGGGAGCTGTTTTTT
- TRBJ1-1 - TRBV5-4 CASSLDQRKTEAFF TGTGCCAGCAGCTTGGATCAGCGAAAAACTGAAGCTTTCTTT
- TRBJ1-2 many TRBV5-1 CASSLAPGRMGGYTF TGCGCCAGCAGCTTGGCCCCGGGGCGGATGGGTGGCTACACCTTC
- TRBJ2-7 - TRBV6-2/TRBV6-3 CATRDSSSYEQYF TGTGCCACTCGGGACTCAAGCTCATACGAGCAGTACTTC
- TRBJ2-7 many TRBV25-1 CASSERTAPYEQYF TGTGCCAGCAGTGAACGGACAGCTCCCTACGAGCAGTACTTC
TRBD2 TRBJ2-3 - TRBV7-6 CASSLNPAGVFNF TGTGCCAGCAGCTTAAATCCAGCGGGAGTCTTCAATTTT
- TRBJ2-1 many TRBV19 CASSIGQGEDKFF TGTGCCAGTAGTATAGGGCAGGGGGAGGACAAGTTCTTC
- TRBJ1-6 few TRBV6-1 CASILYTDSPLHF TGTGCCAGCATCCTCTACACGGATTCGCCCCTCCACTTT
TRBD2 TRBJ2-1 many TRBV5-1 CASSLETSWGEQFF TGCGCCAGCAGCTTGGAGACTAGCTGGGGTGAGCAGTTCTTC
TRBD2 TRBJ2-1 - TRBV4-2 CARCQIAGGLNEQFF TGTGCCCGCTGCCAGATAGCGGGAGGCTTAAATGAGCAGTTCTTC
- TRBJ1-1 - TRBV7-9 CASSLGRSYTEAFF TGTGCCAGCAGCTTAGGCAGGAGCTACACTGAAGCTTTCTTT
- TRBJ2-7 many TRBV2 CASSEAGILYEQYF TGTGCCAGCAGTGAAGCTGGGATCCTCTACGAGCAGTACTTC
- TRBJ2-1 many TRBV5-1 CASSIGQNNEQFF TGCGCCAGCAGCATCGGACAGAACAATGAGCAGTTCTTC
- TRBJ1-2 many TRBV20-1 CSVISGAYGYTF TGCAGTGTCATTTCGGGCGCTTATGGTTACACCTTC
TRBD2 TRBJ2-3 many TRBV6-1 CASSELGRGGSGTQYF TGTGCCAGCAGTGAATTGGGGCGGGGGGGCTCTGGTACGCAGTATTTT
TRBD1 TRBJ1-1 many TRBV9 CASSVGGGTTEAFF TGTGCCAGCAGCGTAGGAGGGGGCACCACTGAAGCTTTCTTT
- TRBJ2-7 many TRBV11-3 CASSMGGTYEQYF TGTGCCAGCAGCATGGGGGGAACCTACGAGCAGTACTTC
TRBD1 TRBJ2-7 many TRBV19 CASVQGFEQYF TGTGCCAGTGTACAGGGGTTCGAGCAGTACTTC
- TRBJ1-1 many TRBV5-1 CASSLEPGANTEAFF TGCGCCAGCAGCTTGGAACCAGGAGCGAACACTGAAGCTTTCTTT
TRBD1 TRBJ1-1 many TRBV11-2 CASSVRQGGTEAFF TGTGCCAGCAGCGTCAGACAGGGTGGCACTGAAGCTTTCTTT